What follows are 5 T cell receptor beta chains derived from one specimen sequenced in a study of PD-L1 blockade in urothelial cancer. The data were produced by immunoSEQ multiplex PCR, yet TCRdb's version contains in-frame clones alone and is incomplete. The sample shows 30,000 to 45,000 clones, 80% to 95% of them seen only once. The specimen comprised PBMCs, sampled around atezolizumab (anti-PD-L1) treatment. All receptors come from a man between 70 and 80 years old with urothelial cancer.

This clone has a handful of counts. The chain has TRBV11-2 and TRBJ1-1, with D possibly TRBD1 on 5 matching bases. The V gene lost 5 bases and the J gene lost 1 base, with 8 bases spanning the gap. From germline, CDR1 is SGHAT and CDR2 FQNNGV. This CDR3 region has 13 residues. The CDR3 protein is CASSVRENTEAFF. CDR3 nucleotides: TGTGCCAGCAGCGTCAGGGAGAACACTGAAGCTTTCTTT.

V usage is TRBV5-1 and J usage is TRBJ1-4; 8 bases fit TRBD1. The germline gives CDR1 SGHRS, CDR2 YFSETQ. There are 15 residues in the CDR3. J lost 7 bases, V lost 3 bases, and 8 bases had no gene match. DNA of the CDR3: TGCGCCAGCAGCTCCACCGGGACAGGAGTTGAAAAACTGTTTTTT. This encodes CASSSTGTGVEKLFF.

The chain links TRBV5-1 to TRBJ1-1; D gene unclear. The CDR3 runs 14 residues. Trimming removed 5 bases from V and 1 base from J, with 12 bases in between. Germline V lookup: CDR1 SGHRS, CDR2 YFSETQ. In nucleotides, the CDR3 is TGCGCCAGCAGTCCCGACACCACGAACACTGAAGCTTTCTTT. It specifies CASSPDTTNTEAFF.

The DNA for the CDR3 is TGTGCCAGCAGCTTAGGTGGGAGTGCAGATACGCAGTATTTT. Protein: CASSLGGSADTQYF. V is TRBV11-2 and J is TRBJ2-3; the D gene is possibly TRBD2 (5 bases). The CDR3 length is 14 residues. V lost 1 base and J 4 bases, leaving 9 bases between the germline ends. Germline CDR1 SGHAT, CDR2 FQNNGV.

V gene TRBV19 combines with J gene TRBJ2-3; 7 bases align to TRBD2. With V trimmed by 5 bases and J by 3 bases, 11 bases remained unmatched. CDR3 length: 16 amino acids. The germline gives CDR1 LNHDA, CDR2 SQIVND (reference sequence). DNA of the CDR3: TGTGCCAGTAGTCTCCTGGGGACTAAAAGGACAGATACGCAGTATTTT. Translation: CASSLLGTKRTDTQYF.